Listed here are 2 T cell receptor beta chains from one sample, sequenced in a study of T cells expressing NK-cell markers. TCRdb re-called the 5' RACE reads and gives one entry per CDR3 protein, without DNA. The sample holds about 460,000 distinct CDR3 sequences. The material sequenced was blood T cells: a sorted CD56 or NKG2C T cell subset, CD4+ or CD8+ T cells, or bulk PBMC T cells (not recorded which). The source of these receptors is a woman aged 50 to 60 in good health.

The chain is built from TRBV11-2 and TRBJ2-7. CDR1 SGHAT and CDR2 FQNNGV come from the germline V gene. The length of the CDR3 is 14 residues. This chain's CDR3 is CASSLAESSYEQYF.

The V and J genes are TRBV19 and TRBJ2-1; no DNA is available, so the TRBD1 call from TCRdb remains unchecked. The CDR3 is 15 residues long. Germline values: CDR1 LNHDA, CDR2 SQIVND (reference sequence). CDR3 amino acids: CASSILGGLNNEQFF.